The next 25 T cell receptor beta chains were all read from a single sample in a study of blood T cell repertoires in COVID-19. Here immunoSEQ multiplex PCR was the method, and the copy in TCRdb shows in-frame clones only, minus some. The sample shows around 110,000 clones, just under 85% of them seen only once. Sample: peripheral blood. These receptors were collected from a man in his 70s with active or convalescent COVID-19.

The rearrangement uses TRBV7-2 and TRBJ2-7; D unresolved. Trimming stripped 5 bases from V and 6 bases from J, with 8 bases between. Germline lookup yields CDR1 SGHTA and CDR2 FQGNSA. The CDR3 runs 11 residues. DNA of the CDR3: TGTGCCAGCAGCCCCATCGGCGAGCAGTACTTC. Residues: CASSPIGEQYF.

This clone occurred a few times. The chain combines TRBV6-6 with TRBJ1-5; weak D call: TRBD1 (5 bases). The length of the CDR3 is 12 residues. CDR1 MNHNY and CDR2 SVGAGI come from the germline V gene (reference sequence). Trimming removed 6 bases from V and 6 bases from J, with 9 bases in between. The CDR3 reads CASRPGGQPQHF. Here the CDR3 DNA reads TGTGCCAGCAGGCCCGGGGGTCAGCCCCAGCATTTT.

The chain combines TRBV3-1 (or the pseudogene TRBV3-2) with TRBJ2-2; 10 bases match TRBD2. Germline values: CDR1 LGHDT, CDR2 YNNKEL (reference sequence). This CDR3 is 16 amino acids long. With V trimmed by 6 bases and J by 5 bases, 9 bases remained unmatched. The chain's CDR3 is CASRESGGARTGELFF. CDR3 coding DNA: TGTGCCAGCAGGGAAAGCGGGGGGGCACGGACCGGGGAGCTGTTTTTT.

The V gene is TRBV5-1, the J gene TRBJ1-5, with TRBD1 as a possible D gene (5 bases). The CDR3 loop spans 15 amino acids. V was cut by 1 base and J by 2 bases, with 10 bases left in between. CDR1 is SGHRS and CDR2 is YFSETQ in the germline V gene. The CDR3 DNA sequence: TGCGCCAGCAGCTTGTGGGGGGGAGGCAATCAGCCCCAGCATTTT. Protein product: CASSLWGGGNQPQHF.

The DNA of the CDR3 is TGTGCCAGCAGCTTAGTCGGGAGAGATACGCAGTATTTT. Translation: CASSLVGRDTQYF. The V and J genes are TRBV11-2 and TRBJ2-3; D perhaps matches TRBD2 (6 bases). This CDR3 is 13 amino acids long. The germline CDR1 and CDR2 sequences are SGHAT and FQNNGV. V was trimmed by 1 base and J by 5 bases, leaving 7 bases between them.

This clone was counted between two and nine times. The CDR3 spells CASSPRLGQEYNEQFF. For the CDR3, the DNA is TGTGCCAGCTCCCCGCGACTCGGACAGGAGTACAATGAGCAGTTCTTC. The chain has TRBV18 and TRBJ2-1; 7 bases map to TRBD1. The V and J ends lost 6 bases and 4 bases, in that order; junction bases with no gene match: 12. The CDR3 spans 16 residues. CDR1 is KGHSH and CDR2 is LQKENI in the germline V gene.

The V and J genes are TRBV19 and TRBJ2-1, with TRBD2 matching 8 bases. The CDR3 runs to 15 residues. V shed 2 bases and J 3 bases; nucleotides not matched to a gene: 3. Germline CDR1 is LNHDA and CDR2 is SQIVND (reference sequence). This CDR3 reads CASSIKSGGYNEQFF. CDR3 nucleotides: TGTGCCAGTAGTATAAAAAGCGGGGGCTACAATGAGCAGTTCTTC.

The rearrangement joins TRBV28 to TRBJ1-5, with TRBD1 matching over 7 bases. CDR3 size: 15 residues. From germline, CDR1 is MDHEN and CDR2 SYDVKM. Trimming cost V 2 bases and J 6 bases; bases outside gene matches: 7. The DNA of the CDR3 is TGTGCCAGCAGTTTAGCACAGGGGTCGGTTCAGCCCCAGCATTTT. Translating it yields CASSLAQGSVQPQHF.

The V gene is TRBV11-2, the J gene TRBJ2-7; weak D call: TRBD2 (5 bases). The CDR3 is 16 amino acids. The germline V gene has CDR1 SGHAT and CDR2 FQNNGV. V gave up 1 base and J gave up 4 bases, with 17 bases separating them. The CDR3 DNA sequence: TGTGCCAGCAGCTTAGTTCCGGGAACCGGTCTATACGAGCAGTACTTC. The encoded protein is CASSLVPGTGLYEQYF. Filled out from reference TRBV11-2 and TRBJ2-7, the complete variable domain reads EAGVAQSPRYKIIEKRQSVAFWCNPISGHATLYWYQQILGQGPKLLIQFQNNGVVDDSQLPKDRFSAERLKGVDSTLKIQPAKLEDSAVYLCASSLVPGTGLYEQYFGPGTRLTVT.

The chain links TRBV19 to TRBJ1-5; TRBD1 might be the D (6 bases). The CDR3 is made up of 16 amino acids. Trimming removed 3 bases from V and 0 bases from J, with 12 bases in between. Germline V CDR1 and CDR2: LNHDA, SQIVND (reference sequence). CDR3 sequence: CASSIHRDHSNQPQHF. For the CDR3, the DNA is TGTGCCAGTAGTATTCACAGGGACCATAGCAATCAGCCCCAGCATTTT.

The chain uses TRBV7-9 and TRBJ2-7; 10 bases agree with TRBD1. V was pared by 8 bases and J by 0 bases, with 7 bases of the junction left unmatched. The CDR3 is made up of 15 amino acids. The germline V gene encodes CDR1 SEHNR and CDR2 FQNEAQ (reference sequence). Written as DNA, the CDR3 is TGTGCCAGCGCACCGGGACAGGGGTCCTCCTACGAGCAGTACTTC. Translating it yields CASAPGQGSSYEQYF.

DNA of the CDR3: TGTGCCAGCAATTCGATAGCGGGAGGAGGGGCAGATACGCAGTATTTT. Translating gives CASNSIAGGGADTQYF. The gene calls are TRBV28 and TRBJ2-3; 10 bases align to TRBD2. Germline CDR1 and CDR2: MDHEN and SYDVKM. The CDR3 is 16 amino acids. V lost 7 bases and J lost 4; bases outside the gene matches: 11.

This chain links TRBV4-2 with TRBJ2-1; 8 bases agree with TRBD2. The germline V gene has CDR1 LGHNA and CDR2 YNFKEQ. Germline trimming cut 5 bases from V and 4 bases from J; bases unmatched to any gene: 7. This CDR3 is built from 15 residues. Written as DNA, the CDR3 is TGTGCCAGCAGCTACGGGGGGGGCGTATACAATGAGCAGTTCTTC. Encoded protein: CASSYGGGVYNEQFF.

The chain combines TRBV7-9 with TRBJ2-1; 10 nucleotides line up with TRBD2. After removal of 1 base from V and 8 bases from J, the junction contained 8 bases not matched to a gene. This CDR3 has 16 residues. The germline V gene encodes CDR1 SEHNR and CDR2 FQNEAQ (reference sequence). As DNA, the CDR3 is TGTGCCAGCAGCTTAGGGACTAGCGGAGCGGGGGATGAGCAGTTCTTC. Amino acid sequence: CASSLGTSGAGDEQFF.

This rearrangement joins TRBV5-1 to TRBJ2-5; possibly TRBD1 for D (5 bases). The CDR3 extends over 16 amino acids. Looked up from germline, CDR1 is SGHRS and CDR2 is YFSETQ. V lost 4 bases and J lost 9, with 25 bases in between. CDR3 amino acids: CASSVLRAPPAQAQYF. The CDR3 nucleotides read TGCGCCAGCAGCGTGCTCAGGGCGCCCCCGGCCCAGGCCCAGTACTTC.

The chain combines TRBV7-3 with TRBJ2-1; 10 nucleotides line up with TRBD1. After removal of 4 bases from V and 3 bases from J, the junction contained 3 bases not matched to a gene. The CDR3 loop spans 15 amino acids. Germline CDR1 and CDR2: SGHTA and FQGTGA. CDR3 amino acids: CASSSGTGVYNEQFF. The DNA for the CDR3 is TGTGCCAGCAGCTCCGGGACAGGGGTCTACAATGAGCAGTTCTTC.

J is TRBJ2-5 and V is TRBV21-1; TRBD2 is the table's D call, not checked against the DNA. TRBV21-1 is a pseudogene locus. This CDR3 spans 16 amino acids. In DNA form, the CDR3 reads TGTGCCAGCAGCAAAGCAGGAAGGAGGGCCCGAGAGACCCAGTACTTC. Protein: CASSKAGRRARETQYF.

This clone was observed a few times. The chain recombines TRBV6-2 or TRBV6-3 with TRBJ1-1, with 8 bases that match TRBD1. V shed 5 bases, J shed 1 base, and the junction held 6 bases outside the gene matches. The length of the CDR3 is 15 residues. Germline V lookup: CDR1 MNHEY, CDR2 SVGEGT. The CDR3 loop reads CASSRGGTGNTEAFF. The DNA of the CDR3 is TGTGCCAGCAGTAGAGGGGGGACAGGGAACACTGAAGCTTTCTTT.

This clone appeared a few times. This chain joins TRBV7-2 and TRBJ2-2; 10 bases map to TRBD2. Germline CDR1 and CDR2: SGHTA and FQGNSA. V dropped 5 bases and J dropped 0; count of bases not matched to a gene: 6. There are 17 residues in the CDR3. This chain's CDR3 is CASSATSGYSNTGELFF. The CDR3 region has the DNA TGTGCCAGCAGCGCGACTAGCGGGTACTCGAACACCGGGGAGCTGTTTTTT. Combining the CDR3 with reference TRBV7-2 and TRBJ2-2 gives the whole variable domain GAGVSQSPSNKVTEKGKDVELRCDPISGHTALYWYRQSLGQGLEFLIYFQGNSAPDKSGLPSDRFSAERTGGSVSTLTIQRTQQEDSAVYLCASSATSGYSNTGELFFGEGSRLTVL.

The chain combines TRBV5-1 with TRBJ2-2; TRBD1 agrees at 8 bases. Germline values: CDR1 SGHRS, CDR2 YFSETQ. V trimming: 0 bases; J trimming: 6 bases; junction bases outside the gene matches: 7. The CDR3 consists of 16 residues. CDR3 nucleotide sequence: TGCGCCAGCAGCTTGGGACAGGGGAGCCGGCCCGGGGAGCTGTTTTTT. Protein: CASSLGQGSRPGELFF.

V is TRBV7-8 and J is TRBJ2-3, with a tentative D call TRBD1 (5 bases). Germline V CDR1 and CDR2: SGHVS, FQNEAQ. V gave up 3 bases and J gave up 6 bases, with 13 bases separating them. The CDR3 runs to 14 residues. CDR3 sequence: CASSFRTHQDTQYF. CDR3 DNA: TGTGCCAGCAGCTTTAGGACACACCAGGATACGCAGTATTTT.

Turning to this clone: Its ends do not fully match the called genes, so a read error is possible. This chain links TRBV18 with TRBJ2-1; TRBD1 aligns across 7 bases. The CDR3 is 13 amino acids. Germline lookup yields CDR1 KGHSH and CDR2 LQKENI. The chain's CDR3 is CASSAIGETGVLF. The CDR3 nucleotides read TGTGCCAGCTCCGCCATCGGAGAAACAGGGGTGCTCTTC. The entire variable domain, with the rest obtained from reference TRBV18 and TRBJ2-1, is as follows: NAGVMQNPRHLVRRRGQEARLRCSPMKGHSHVYWYRQLPEEGLKFMVYLQKENIIDESGMPKERFSAEFPKEGPSILRIQQVVRGDSAAYFCASSAIGETGVLFGPGTRLTVL.

In the case of this clone: The junction and the germline gene differ at one end; a read error may be behind it. This chain links TRBV10-3 with TRBJ1-1; TRBD1 might be the D (6 bases). This CDR3 is 12 amino acids long. CDR1 and CDR2 (germline): ENHRY, SYGVKD. The chain's CDR3 is CAISTIGTTFLF. CDR3 nucleotide sequence: TGTGCCATAAGCACAATCGGGACAACCTTTCTTTTT.

This clone turned up a few times. The V and J genes are TRBV20-1 and TRBJ2-5, with D unclear. Trimming stripped 7 bases from V and 7 bases from J, with 13 bases between. The CDR3 spans 11 residues. The V gene's germline CDR1 is DFQATT and CDR2 SNEGSKA (reference sequence). CDR3 region: CSGFTGGTQYF. The DNA of the CDR3 is TGCAGTGGGTTTACGGGTGGGACCCAGTACTTC.

The chain links TRBV7-8 to TRBJ1-3; D gene unclear. Germline lookup yields CDR1 SGHVS and CDR2 FQNEAQ. The length of the CDR3 is 15 residues. V was cut by 1 base and J by 1 base, with 8 bases left in between. CDR3 sequence reads: CASSLVFQSGNTIYF. The CDR3 DNA reads TGTGCCAGCAGCTTAGTGTTCCAATCTGGAAACACCATATATTTT.